The rows below give T cell receptor beta chains drawn from one sample of a study of cytomegalovirus exposure and HLA in healthy donors. Clones were read by immunoSEQ multiplex PCR, and TCRdb kept only the in-frame ones, dropping some. The repertoire holds about 81,000 clones, with 70% to 90% as singletons. Specimen: PBMCs. Source of these receptors: a man aged 18 to 30 in good health and CMV-seronegative. CDR3s include the opening cysteine and the closing phenylalanine or tryptophan. Each record gives: clone size, V gene, D gene, J gene, CDR3 DNA, CDR3 protein. The D gene is left open where the match is weak. The size of a clone is reported for some rows only, either as once, few or many, or as a class for expanded clones.

>.|TRBV4-3|.|TRBJ1-4
TGCGCCAGCAGCCAAGTCTTAAGAGACACTAGAACTAATGAAAAACTGTTTTTT
CASSQVLRDTRTNEKLFF
>.|TRBV4-2|.|TRBJ2-7
TGTGCCAGCAGCCAAGAACAGCGGGTGAGCTCCTACGAGCAGTACTTC
CASSQEQRVSSYEQYF
>.|TRBV28|.|TRBJ2-7
TGTGCCACCGACACCCTCTACGAGCAGTACTTC
CATDTLYEQYF
>.|TRBV11-2|.|TRBJ2-7
TGTGCCAGCAGCTCCACGGTGAACGAGCAGTACTTC
CASSSTVNEQYF
>once|TRBV28|.|TRBJ2-3
TGTGCCAGCGGACAGCCGAAAGATACGCAGTATTTT
CASGQPKDTQYF
>.|TRBV5-1|.|TRBJ2-7
TGCGCCAGCAGCTCCGGGGACATGACAAAAACCTACGAGCAGTACTTC
CASSSGDMTKTYEQYF
>few|TRBV6-1|.|TRBJ2-5
TGTGCCAGCAGTGAAGCAGTTGGGCAGGGTGTGGAGACCCAGTACTTC
CASSEAVGQGVETQYF
>.|TRBV6-5|TRBD1|TRBJ1-2
TGTGCCAGCAGTGCAAGGACAGGAGATTATGGCTACACCTTC
CASSARTGDYGYTF
>few|TRBV5-1|.|TRBJ2-3
TGCGCCAGCAGCTCCCACAAGGGGGCAGATACGCAGTATTTT
CASSSHKGADTQYF
>.|TRBV6-6|.|TRBJ2-7
TGTGCCAGCAGTTACACTAGCTCCATTTACGAGCAGTACTTC
CASSYTSSIYEQYF
>.|TRBV19|.|TRBJ2-5
TGTGCCAGTAGTATGATTACAGGAGCAGCGTGGGAGACCCAGTACTTC
CASSMITGAAWETQYF
>.|TRBV4-1|TRBD2|TRBJ2-5
TGCGCCAGCAGCTTACTAGCGGAGAACTTATTAAGGGAGACCCAGTACTTC
CASSLLAENLLRETQYF
>.|TRBV28|TRBD1|TRBJ1-1
TGTGCCAGCAGTTTTGGAGGGACAGGGAACACTGAAGCTTTCTTT
CASSFGGTGNTEAFF
>.|TRBV2|.|TRBJ2-2
TGTGCCAGCAAGAATGAGTTAAGGGGAATGGGGACCGGGGAGCTGTTTTTT
CASKNELRGMGTGELFF
>.|TRBV5-5|TRBD2|TRBJ2-3
TGTGCCAGCAGCCTGAGAAGTAGCGGGAGTACAGATACGCAGTATTTT
CASSLRSSGSTDTQYF
>.|TRBV7-2|.|TRBJ2-6
TGTGCCAGCAGCTTATTAACACAGTTCCTATCTGGGGCCAACGTCCTGACTTTC
CASSLLTQFLSGANVLTF
>.|TRBV7-9|TRBD1|TRBJ1-2
TGTGCCAGCAGCAGGATACCTAGGACAGGGGATGGCGGCTACACCTTC
CASSRIPRTGDGGYTF
>.|TRBV15|.|TRBJ2-5
TGTGCCACCAGCAGTGACATCTCAGAGACCCAGTACTTC
CATSSDISETQYF
>.|TRBV5-1|TRBD1|TRBJ2-1
TGCGCCAGCAGATACGGACAGGGGGCCTATGAGCAGTTCTTC
CASRYGQGAYEQFF
>.|TRBV9|.|TRBJ2-2
TGTGCCAGCAGCGTAGCTACCGGGGAGCTGTTTTTT
CASSVATGELFF
>.|TRBV14|.|TRBJ2-1
TGTGCCAGCAGCCATGGAATCAGGATTTCTGAGCAGTTCTTC
CASSHGIRISEQFF
>.|TRBV18|TRBD2|TRBJ2-5
TGTGCCAGCTCACCGCGGACTAGCGGGAAGTGGGAGACCCAGTACTTC
CASSPRTSGKWETQYF
>once|TRBV4-3|TRBD1|TRBJ1-1
TGCGCCAGCAGCCAAAAGACAGGGGCGGTAAACACTGAAGCTTTCTTT
CASSQKTGAVNTEAFF
>.|TRBV7-9|.|TRBJ1-5
TGTGCCAGCAGCTTAGCCCGCTCCCCCGCGAAGGGGCAAAATCAGCCCCAGCATTTT
CASSLARSPAKGQNQPQHF
>.|TRBV18|TRBD2|TRBJ2-3
TGTGCCAGCTCACCAATAGCGGGAGGGACCACAGATACGCAGTATTTT
CASSPIAGGTTDTQYF
>.|TRBV7-3|.|TRBJ1-1
TGTGCCAGCAGCGCAGCCGGGGGTGGGGGCACTGAAGCTTTCTTT
CASSAAGGGGTEAFF
>.|TRBV28|TRBD1|TRBJ1-6
TGTGCCAGCAGAGTCAGGGGGCAGGGGGATTCACCCCTCCACTTT
CASRVRGQGDSPLHF
>.|TRBV11-2|.|TRBJ2-5
TGTGCCAGCAGCTACTGGGACGGAGGGTTGGGGACCCAGTACTTC
CASSYWDGGLGTQYF
>once|TRBV28|TRBD1|TRBJ1-2
TGTGCCAGCAGTTGGAAGGGGGCAGGTGGCTACACCTTC
CASSWKGAGGYTF
>few|TRBV11-2|.|TRBJ2-7
TGTGCCAGCAGCTTAGTTGGGGCAGGGTTTTACGAGCAGTACTTC
CASSLVGAGFYEQYF
>.|TRBV7-2|TRBD2|TRBJ2-1
TGTGCCAGCAGCTTAGACCCTAGCGGGAGCGGTGAGCAGTTCTTC
CASSLDPSGSGEQFF
>.|TRBV30|TRBD1|TRBJ1-2
TGTGCCTCCCACCGGGGACAGGGCAGCTCCCTAGGCTATAGCTACACCTTC
CASHRGQGSSLGYSYTF
>.|TRBV6-5|TRBD2|TRBJ2-7
TGTGCCAGCATCGGGGCGGGAGTGGGGGAGCAGTACTTC
CASIGAGVGEQYF
>.|TRBV30|TRBD2|TRBJ2-1
TGTGCCGCTGTACTAGCGGGAGTAGGTGAGCAGTTCTTC
CAAVLAGVGEQFF
>.|TRBV5-1|.|TRBJ1-1
TGCGCCAGCAGCTTGCCGGGGGGTGGCACTGAAGCTTTCTTT
CASSLPGGGTEAFF
>.|TRBV7-9|TRBD2|TRBJ2-7
TGTGCCAGCAGTTCCCAGGGCGGGGCGGGAGGGATCTACGAGCAGTACTTC
CASSSQGGAGGIYEQYF
>.|TRBV2|.|TRBJ1-2
TGTGCCAGCAGTGAAGTGAGCGGGGTGGGCTATGGCTACACCTTC
CASSEVSGVGYGYTF
>.|TRBV7-9|.|TRBJ2-5
TGTGCCAGCAGCTCTCGAGGTGGGGGCGGTCGGGAGACCCAGTACTTC
CASSSRGGGGRETQYF
>.|TRBV7-2|TRBD1|TRBJ1-5
TGTGCCAGCAGCTTAACAGGGGGCTTAAATCAGCCCCAGCATTTT
CASSLTGGLNQPQHF
>.|TRBV5-4|.|TRBJ1-3
TGTGCCAGCAGCTTGGGGCCGTATGGAAACACCATATATTTT
CASSLGPYGNTIYF
>few|TRBV28|.|TRBJ1-2
TGTGCCAGCAGCACGGACACGACTAACTATGGCTACACCTTC
CASSTDTTNYGYTF
>.|TRBV9|TRBD1|TRBJ2-3
TGTGCCAGCAGCGTGAGGGACAGGTGGGATACGCAGTATTTT
CASSVRDRWDTQYF
>once|TRBV11-1|.|TRBJ2-5
TGTGCCAGCAGCTCACCGAAAAATAAACTCCAAGAGACCCAGTACTTC
CASSSPKNKLQETQYF
>.|TRBV19|.|TRBJ2-7
TGTGCCAGTAGGGGGGACTTCTACGAGCAGTACTTC
CASRGDFYEQYF
>.|TRBV7-8|.|TRBJ2-7
TGTGCCAGCAGTTCCGGGACATTGCTTCTTGGCGAGCAGTACTTC
CASSSGTLLLGEQYF
>.|TRBV27|TRBD1|TRBJ2-1
TGTGCCAGCAGTACCGTAACAGGGGGACGATCCTACAATGAGCAGTTCTTC
CASSTVTGGRSYNEQFF
>.|TRBV6-6|TRBD2|TRBJ2-7
TGTGCCAGCAGGAGCGGGGGGTCCTACGAGCAGTACTTC
CASRSGGSYEQYF
>.|TRBV6-5|TRBD2|TRBJ2-1
TGTGCCGCCAGACTAGCGGGAGGGGAGCAGTTCTTC
CAARLAGGEQFF
>.|TRBV28|TRBD1|TRBJ2-1
TGTGCCAGCAGACAAGGGACAGCGGAGCAGTTCTTC
CASRQGTAEQFF
>.|TRBV7-9|.|TRBJ2-1
TGTGCCAGCAGCTTATCCGAAAGGAACCAGGATGAGCAGTTCTTC
CASSLSERNQDEQFF
>few|TRBV11-1|TRBD2|TRBJ2-7
TGTGCCAGCAGCTGGGGGCTAGCGGGAGGGCCGGGCTCCTACGAGCAGTACTTC
CASSWGLAGGPGSYEQYF
>.|TRBV2|.|TRBJ2-1
TGTGCCAGCAGTATAAATAGCGGCTCCTACAATGAGCAGTTCTTC
CASSINSGSYNEQFF
>.|TRBV6-5|.|TRBJ1-1
TGTGCCAGCAGTTACTCGACGGGGAACACTGAAGCTTTCTTT
CASSYSTGNTEAFF